The T cell receptor beta chain described here comes from a study of cytomegalovirus exposure and HLA in healthy donors. Broader study findings: Highly shared variants forming one cluster were likely a sequencing artifact.

The table lists this clone with a count of one. What it binds is not known. Both 60 Vbeta primers and 13 Jbeta primers went into the PCR. TCRdb's table, derived via immunoSEQ multiplex PCR, lists solely in-frame clones and lacks some. The sample records more than 100,000 clones, 77% being singletons. The CDR3 covers 14 residues. Trimming removed 5 bases at V and 6 bases at J, with 17 bases between. In germline, CDR1 is SNHLY, CDR2 FYNNEI. Sample: PBMCs. This clonotype was sampled from a human donor in good health. The V and J genes are TRBV2 and TRBJ2-7, with unresolved D. In nucleotides, the CDR3 is TGTGCCAGCAGTTACTCTGCCACGCGCGGCGAGCAGTACTTC. This codes for CASSYSATRGEQYF.